This record looks at one T cell receptor beta chain sequence and its context. This record comes from a study of blood T cell repertoires in COVID-19. The CDR3 loop spans 17 amino acids. Germline lookup yields CDR1 SGHNT and CDR2 YENEEA. The germline V and J ends were trimmed by 4 bases and 0 bases, with 16 bases remaining between them. As originally analysed: Quantification of nucleated cells was approximated via reference gene primer amplification. TCRdb keeps only in-frame clones here, not all; method: immunoSEQ multiplex PCR. V and J calls and clone size are given by that table; D and trimming were obtained from the DNA. The sample lists approximately 230,000 clones; approximately 88% were seen once.

The J gene is TRBJ2-1, the V gene TRBV11-3; D might be TRBD1 (6 bases). This TCR was recovered from a woman between 25 and 40 years old with COVID-19, enrolled during active disease. The specimen sequenced was peripheral blood. CDR3 sequence (DNA): TGTGCCAGCAGCTCAAACAGGGTTTCAAGCTCCTACAATGAGCAGTTCTTC. This codes for CASSSNRVSSSYNEQFF. Variable domain in full (rest from reference TRBV11-3 and TRBJ2-1): EAGVVQSPRYKIIEKKQPVAFWCNPISGHNTLYWYLQNLGQGPELLIRYENEEAVDDSQLPKDRFSAERLKGVDSTLKIQPAELGDSAVYLCASSSNRVSSSYNEQFFGPGTRLTVL.